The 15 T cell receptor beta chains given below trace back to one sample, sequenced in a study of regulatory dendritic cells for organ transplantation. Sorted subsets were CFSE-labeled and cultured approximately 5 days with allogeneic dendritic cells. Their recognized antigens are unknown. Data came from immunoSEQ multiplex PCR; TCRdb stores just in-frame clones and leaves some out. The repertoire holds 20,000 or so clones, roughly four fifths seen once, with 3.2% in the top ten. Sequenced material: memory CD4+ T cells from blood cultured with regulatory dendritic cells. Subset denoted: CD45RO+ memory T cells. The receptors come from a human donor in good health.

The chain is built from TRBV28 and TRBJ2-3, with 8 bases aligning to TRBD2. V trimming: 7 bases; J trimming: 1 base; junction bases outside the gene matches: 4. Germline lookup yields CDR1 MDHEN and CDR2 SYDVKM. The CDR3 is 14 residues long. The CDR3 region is CASIPAGGTDTQYF. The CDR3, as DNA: TGTGCCAGCATCCCAGCGGGGGGCACAGATACGCAGTATTTT.

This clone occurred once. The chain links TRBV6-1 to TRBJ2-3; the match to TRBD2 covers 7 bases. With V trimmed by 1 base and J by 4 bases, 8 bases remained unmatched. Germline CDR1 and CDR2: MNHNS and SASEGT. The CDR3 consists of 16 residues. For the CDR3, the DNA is TGTGCCAGCAGTGAAGGTTCTGGCGGGGGTGCAGATACGCAGTATTTT. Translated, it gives CASSEGSGGGADTQYF.

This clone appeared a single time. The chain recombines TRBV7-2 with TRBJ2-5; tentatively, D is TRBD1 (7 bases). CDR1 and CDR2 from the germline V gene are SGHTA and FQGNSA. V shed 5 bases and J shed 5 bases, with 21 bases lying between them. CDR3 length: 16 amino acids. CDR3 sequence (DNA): TGTGCCAGCAGCCCAACCCGGAGGGGGCTGGGTGAGACCCAGTACTTC. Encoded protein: CASSPTRRGLGETQYF.

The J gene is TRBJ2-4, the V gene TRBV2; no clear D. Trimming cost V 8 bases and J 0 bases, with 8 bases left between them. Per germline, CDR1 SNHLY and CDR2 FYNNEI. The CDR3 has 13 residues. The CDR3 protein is CASGALAKNIQYF. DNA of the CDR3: TGTGCCAGCGGAGCGCTAGCCAAAAACATTCAGTACTTC.

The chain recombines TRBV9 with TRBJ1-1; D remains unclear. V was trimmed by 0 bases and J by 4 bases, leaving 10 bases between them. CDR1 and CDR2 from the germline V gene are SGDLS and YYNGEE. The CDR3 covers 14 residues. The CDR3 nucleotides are TGTGCCAGCAGCGTAGCCATGGAGGGCACTGAAGCTTTCTTT. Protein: CASSVAMEGTEAFF.

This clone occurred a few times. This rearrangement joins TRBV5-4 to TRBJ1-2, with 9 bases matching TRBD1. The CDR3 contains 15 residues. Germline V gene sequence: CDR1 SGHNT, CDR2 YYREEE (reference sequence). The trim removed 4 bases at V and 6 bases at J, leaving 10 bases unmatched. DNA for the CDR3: TGTGCCAGCAGCGTTCAAGACAGGGGGAAGAATGGCTACACCTTC. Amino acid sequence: CASSVQDRGKNGYTF.

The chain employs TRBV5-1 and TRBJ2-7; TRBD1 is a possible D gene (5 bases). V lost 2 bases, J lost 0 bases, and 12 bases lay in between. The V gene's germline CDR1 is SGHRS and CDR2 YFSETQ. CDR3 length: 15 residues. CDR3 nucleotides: TGCGCCAGCAGCTTAGGGGTGAGAAGCTCCTACGAGCAGTACTTC. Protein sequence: CASSLGVRSSYEQYF.

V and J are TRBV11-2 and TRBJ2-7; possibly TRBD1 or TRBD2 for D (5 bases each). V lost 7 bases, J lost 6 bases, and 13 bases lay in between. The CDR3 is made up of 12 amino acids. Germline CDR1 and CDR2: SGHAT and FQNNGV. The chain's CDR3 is CASTGVGVEQYF. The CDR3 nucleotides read TGTGCCAGCACCGGGGTGGGGGTCGAGCAGTACTTC.

CDR3: CASSPPGIVSAKETQYF. The CDR3 DNA is TGTGCCAGCTCACCACCCGGTATAGTCTCCGCTAAAGAGACCCAGTACTTC. The chain has TRBV18 and TRBJ2-5, with D unclear. Trimming cost V 0 bases and J 3 bases, with 17 bases left between them. Germline values: CDR1 KGHSH, CDR2 LQKENI. The CDR3 spans 17 residues.

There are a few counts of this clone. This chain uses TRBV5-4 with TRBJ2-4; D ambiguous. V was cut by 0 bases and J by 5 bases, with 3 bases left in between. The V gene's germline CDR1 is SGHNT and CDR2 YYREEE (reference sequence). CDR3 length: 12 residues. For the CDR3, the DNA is TGTGCCAGCAGCTTGGACCAAAACATTCAGTACTTC. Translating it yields CASSLDQNIQYF.

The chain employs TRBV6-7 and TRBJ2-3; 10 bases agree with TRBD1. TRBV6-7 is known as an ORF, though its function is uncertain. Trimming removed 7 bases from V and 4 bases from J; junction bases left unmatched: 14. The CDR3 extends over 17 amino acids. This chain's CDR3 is CASTLRRQGAFADTQYF. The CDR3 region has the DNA TGTGCCAGCACCTTAAGAAGACAGGGGGCCTTCGCAGATACGCAGTATTTT.

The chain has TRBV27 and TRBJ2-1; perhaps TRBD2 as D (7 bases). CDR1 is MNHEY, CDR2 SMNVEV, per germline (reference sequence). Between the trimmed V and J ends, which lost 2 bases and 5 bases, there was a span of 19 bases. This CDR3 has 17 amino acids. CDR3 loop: CASSLLLWGGAHNEQFF. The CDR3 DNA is TGTGCCAGCAGTTTACTGTTATGGGGGGGGGCTCACAATGAGCAGTTCTTC.

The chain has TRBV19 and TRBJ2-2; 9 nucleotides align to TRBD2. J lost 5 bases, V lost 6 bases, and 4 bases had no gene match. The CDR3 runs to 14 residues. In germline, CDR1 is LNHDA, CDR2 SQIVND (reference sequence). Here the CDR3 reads CASRASGVTGELFF. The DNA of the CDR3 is TGTGCCAGTAGAGCTAGCGGGGTTACCGGGGAGCTGTTTTTT.

CDR3 amino acids: CAITERLAGGNEQFF. CDR3 bases: TGTGCCATCACGGAGAGACTAGCGGGGGGCAATGAGCAGTTCTTC. V gene TRBV10-3 combines with J gene TRBJ2-1; 13 nucleotides line up with TRBD2. J gave up 6 bases and V 7 bases, and 6 bases lay outside the gene matches. The CDR3 spans 15 residues. Germline lookup yields CDR1 ENHRY and CDR2 SYGVKD.

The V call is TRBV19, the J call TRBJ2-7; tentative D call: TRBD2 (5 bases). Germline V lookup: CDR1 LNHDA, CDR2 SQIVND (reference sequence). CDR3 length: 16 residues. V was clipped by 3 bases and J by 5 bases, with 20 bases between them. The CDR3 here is CASSIELAARGNEQYF. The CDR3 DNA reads TGTGCCAGTAGTATTGAGTTGGCAGCCCGGGGAAACGAGCAGTACTTC. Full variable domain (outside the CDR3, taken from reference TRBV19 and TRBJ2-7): DGGITQSPKYLFRKEGQNVTLSCEQNLNHDAMYWYRQDPGQGLRLIYYSQIVNDFQKGDIAEGYSVSREKKESFPLTVTSAQKNPTAFYLCASSIELAARGNEQYFGPGTRLTVT.